This TCR beta chain was identified in a study of early T cells in non-severe SARS-CoV-2 infection listed by TCRdb under 2021. A note on the overall study: Bulk RNA from unsorted whole blood was used for TCR sequencing, so alpha and beta chains could not be paired.

What the research found in general, with its limitations: VDJdb matching was skewed toward anti-spike CD8 responses and likely underestimated virus-specific expansions, missing private and CD4 specificities.

A case-control design nested within a healthcare worker cohort in London, UK, was used, with weekly nasopharyngeal swab PCR tests and blood sampling performed. Healthcare workers were recruited during the week of the UK lockdown, between 23 and 31 March 2020, and followed weekly for up to roughly 15 weeks. Regarding this clonotype: There is no known antigen for this receptor. No base quality values were provided; no much bigger clone lies one nucleotide off.

CDR1 and CDR2 were assigned from the germline V gene as MNHEY and SVGEGT. The CDR3, from cysteine to phenylalanine, totals 15 residues. The DNA shown is the 45-base CDR3, in frame from base 1. Trimming takes 1 base from V and 0 bases from J, and the germline ends sit 9 bases apart. Library preparation employed 5' RACE. Data came from a NextSeq 500. To correct for sequencing error and PCR bias, the TCR library protocol tagged individual cDNA molecules with unique molecular identifiers. Both TCR alpha and beta chains were sequenced, and tight co-correlation was observed between alpha and beta sequence abundances in each sample. As for how the authors treated the data: Decombinator V4 was used to perform V gene, J gene and CDR3 annotation of TCR sequences. TCRs were defined as expanded if a significant change between any two time points was detected under a Poisson model with p below 0.0001. TCR abundances were normalised to the total number of TCRs sequenced per sample and expressed as counts per million. TRAV1-2 paired with TRAJ12, TRAJ20 or TRAJ33 defined MAIT TCRs, while TRAV10 paired with TRAJ18 defined iNKT TCRs. A search of VDJdb, accessed on 1 November 2021, was run for TCRs annotated to CMV, EBV and SARS-CoV-2, with TCRs annotated for multiple antigens excluded. TCRdb reprocessed the public reads (quality trimming at Q25 with fastp, clone calling with MiXCR) and kept in-frame beta chains. Rows with one shared CDR3 protein collapse into an entry with the most common genes and DNA. None of the V and J calls come from the authors' own analysis; TCRdb made them. The sample yields tens of thousands of distinct CDR3 sequences; 8.5% to 10% were counted once. The ten largest clonotypes hold less than 6.5% of the sample.

Material: whole blood. The chain couples TRBV6-2 or TRBV6-3 to TRBJ1-1; the D gene lacks a confident call. This sequence was found in an adult who was a healthcare worker with PCR-confirmed SARS-CoV-2 infection or an uninfected control (not recorded which). The DNA sequence is as follows: TGTGCCAGCAGTTACTACAGCTACATGAACACTGAAGCTTTCTTT. Translated, it reads CASSYYSYMNTEAFF.